Listed below are T cell receptor beta chains from one sample, sequenced in a study of blood T cell repertoires in COVID-19. TCRdb keeps only in-frame clones here, not all; method: immunoSEQ multiplex PCR. The table records around 260,000 clones, roughly 91% of them present only once. Sequenced material: peripheral blood. The receptors were sampled from a man aged 25-40 years with acute or convalescent COVID-19. Both conserved end residues are part of each CDR3. A D gene is named only where the DNA matches it firmly. Some rows have no size entry. The others give once, few or many, or a class for an expanded clone.

NA | TRBJ1-5 | NA | 14 | TRBV15 | CATSGASGGQPQHF | TGTGCCACCAGCGGGGCCAGCGGGGGTCAGCCCCAGCATTTT
NA | TRBJ1-6 | TRBD1 | 14 | TRBV6-5 | CASSLTGVNSPLHF | TGTGCCAGCAGTTTGACAGGGGTTAATTCACCCCTCCACTTT
NA | TRBJ2-5 | NA | 12 | TRBV16 | CASSPSAETQYF | TGTGCCAGCAGCCCGTCAGCGGAGACCCAGTACTTC
medium-sized | TRBJ1-3 | NA | 15 | TRBV9 | CASSPPLRPGNTIYF | TGTGCCAGCAGCCCTCCCTTGCGGCCTGGAAACACCATATATTTT
once | TRBJ2-5 | NA | 12 | TRBV11-2 | CASSTGVETQYF | TGTGCCAGCAGCACGGGGGTAGAGACCCAGTACTTC
NA | TRBJ1-6 | TRBD1 | 15 | TRBV6-5 | CASSPRDSYNSPLHF | TGTGCCAGCAGTCCCCGGGACAGTTATAATTCACCCCTCCACTTT
NA | TRBJ1-3 | NA | 15 | TRBV9 | CASSVAGNSGNTIYF | TGTGCCAGCAGCGTAGCGGGTAATTCGGGAAACACCATATATTTT
NA | TRBJ1-3 | TRBD1 | 15 | TRBV24-1 | CATSDPGGSGNTIYF | TGTGCCACCAGTGATCCAGGGGGCTCTGGAAACACCATATATTTT
NA | TRBJ2-2 | NA | 14 | TRBV5-1 | CASLGEFGSGELFF | TGCGCCAGCTTGGGGGAATTCGGGAGCGGGGAGCTGTTTTTT
NA | TRBJ2-7 | NA | 12 | TRBV6-6 | CASSFGDYEQYF | TGTGCCAGCAGTTTCGGGGATTACGAGCAGTACTTC
NA | TRBJ2-3 | TRBD2 | 15 | TRBV28 | CASSLAGGRTDTQYF | TGTGCCAGCAGTTTGGCGGGAGGACGCACAGATACGCAGTATTTT